This record covers a single TCR beta chain. Its target is not known. Both 60 Vbeta primers and 13 Jbeta primers went into the PCR. Repertoires were generated with immunoSEQ multiplex PCR, while TCRdb's copy carries only in-frame clones and drops some. The sample table includes more than 70,000 clones. Trimming took off 4 bases at V and 5 bases at J, with 17 bases between the two ends. Germline loops: CDR1 SEHNR, CDR2 FQNEAQ (reference sequence). The CDR3 contains 16 residues. The entry originates in a study of cytomegalovirus exposure and HLA in healthy donors. Study-wide results and caveats: There were reportedly fewer N-insertions in an Asian-associated ancestry cluster than the roughly 700-donor mean, in a later analysis. The likely explanation for a cluster of highly shared sequence variants was sequencing artifact. About 87% or about 30% of the time was how often most TCR beta V segments were productive, according to an earlier analysis.

This TCR was recovered from a woman in her sixties in good health and CMV-seronegative. This sequence joins TRBV7-9 and TRBJ2-2, with D possibly TRBD2 on 6 matching bases. The sequenced sample consisted of PBMCs. The CDR3 sequence is CASSSLRGGGTGELFF. The CDR3 nucleotides are TGTGCCAGCAGCTCCCTACGGGGAGGAGGTACCGGGGAGCTGTTTTTT.